Following are 22 T cell receptor beta chains from one sample sequenced in a study. TCRdb processed the RT-PCR reads anew with MiXCR; each CDR3 protein has one entry. The sample holds more than 600,000 distinct CDR3 sequences, approximately 14% seen once. Sequencing was done on a sample of memory CD4+ T cells from blood. Receptors were obtained from a female donor in good health, serving as a healthy control.

This clonotype was seen ten or more times. The rearrangement uses TRBV11-2 and TRBJ2-5; D remains unclear. Germline V CDR1 and CDR2: SGHAT, FQNNGV. This CDR3 comprises 14 residues. V shed 5 bases and J shed 0 bases, with 10 bases lying between them. The CDR3 nucleotides are TGTGCCAGCAGCCGTGCTATGTACCAAGAGACCCAGTACTTC. Residues: CASSRAMYQETQYF.

Only a few counts were recorded for this clonotype. The CDR3 nucleotides are TGCGCCAGCAGCCAAGATCAAGTATATGGAAACACCATATATTTT. Translating gives CASSQDQVYGNTIYF. This rearrangement joins TRBV4-3 to TRBJ1-3; D is unclear. The CDR3 has 15 residues. With 0 bases removed from V and 3 bases from J, the gap between germline ends came to 9 bases. The germline V gene has CDR1 LGHNA and CDR2 YSLEER.

The chain is built from TRBV5-1 and TRBJ1-3; weak D call: TRBD1 (5 bases). Germline values: CDR1 SGHRS, CDR2 YFSETQ. V lost 2 bases to trimming and J lost 2 bases, with 14 bases between them. The CDR3 is 16 amino acids. The CDR3 region has the DNA TGCGCCAGCAGCTTCCAGGGTCTTTTCCCTGGAAACACCATATATTTT. Its protein product is CASSFQGLFPGNTIYF.

Many counts were recorded for this clonotype. V gene TRBV3-1 combines with J gene TRBJ1-1; 9 nucleotides align to TRBD1. The CDR3 runs to 17 residues. Trimming cost V 2 bases and J 2 bases; bases outside gene matches: 9. Germline CDR1 reads LGHDT; CDR2 reads YNNKEL (reference sequence). Here the CDR3 DNA reads TGTGCCAGCAGCCAAACCAGACGGACAGGGGTTAACACTGAAGCTTTCTTT. It translates to CASSQTRRTGVNTEAFF.

This clonotype has more than one count but fewer than ten. The rearrangement joins TRBV9 to TRBJ1-3, with D maybe TRBD1 (5 bases). Looked up from germline, CDR1 is SGDLS and CDR2 is YYNGEE. The V gene lost 0 bases and the J gene lost 1 base, with 11 bases spanning the gap. This CDR3 has 16 amino acids. The DNA for the CDR3 is TGTGCCAGCAGCGTAGGTGGGGGAAGATCTGGAAACACCATATATTTT. Its protein product is CASSVGGGRSGNTIYF.

The chain uses TRBV2 and TRBJ2-1, with D possibly TRBD2 on 5 matching bases. The CDR3 extends over 15 amino acids. V was cut by 3 bases and J by 1 base, with 10 bases left in between. CDR1 and CDR2 (germline): SNHLY, FYNNEI. CDR3 region: CASSDRGFSYNEQFF. For the CDR3, the DNA is TGTGCCAGCAGTGATAGAGGGTTTTCCTACAATGAGCAGTTCTTC.

This clonotype was seen only a few times. V gene TRBV29-1 combines with J gene TRBJ1-1; D is ambiguous. Per the germline V gene, CDR1 is SQVTM and CDR2 is ANQGSEA. The CDR3 consists of 12 residues. With 6 bases removed from V and 1 base from J, the gap between germline ends came to 9 bases. The CDR3 spells CSVTEWNTEAFF. The CDR3 coding sequence is TGCAGCGTCACAGAGTGGAACACTGAAGCTTTCTTT.

This clonotype was detected a few times. The chain recombines TRBV18 with TRBJ2-1; possibly TRBD1 for D (6 bases). Germline V gene sequence: CDR1 KGHSH, CDR2 LQKENI. Trimming stripped 0 bases from V and 7 bases from J, with 10 bases between. CDR3 length: 14 residues. The CDR3 region has the DNA TGTGCCAGCTCACCACCCCCAGGGGATAATGAGCAGTTCTTC. Translated, it gives CASSPPPGDNEQFF.

This clonotype occurred many times. The chain couples TRBV6-2 or TRBV6-3 to TRBJ2-7, with D tentatively TRBD1 (5 bases). V gave up 2 bases and J gave up 0 bases, with 8 bases separating them. Germline CDR1 is MNHEY and CDR2 is SVGEGT. This CDR3 comprises 14 residues. The CDR3 protein is CASSYQGHSYEQYF. The CDR3 nucleotides are TGTGCCAGCAGTTACCAGGGCCACTCCTACGAGCAGTACTTC.

This clonotype has ten or more counts. The DNA of the CDR3 is TGTGCCAGCAGCCGGACTAGCGGGTATGATGAGCAGTTCTTC. It translates to CASSRTSGYDEQFF. V is TRBV7-2 and J is TRBJ2-1; TRBD2 matches at 11 bases. Germline CDR1 reads SGHTA; CDR2 reads FQGNSA. The V and J ends lost 5 bases and 8 bases, in that order; junction bases with no gene match: 5. This CDR3 has 14 residues.

The chain combines TRBV20-1 with TRBJ1-2, with D unclear. V was clipped by 1 base and J by 0 bases, with 6 bases between them. The CDR3 loop spans 13 amino acids. Per the germline V gene, CDR1 is DFQATT and CDR2 is SNEGSKA (reference sequence). In DNA, the CDR3 is TGCAGTGCTAGAGTCTCCGCTAACTATGGCTACACCTTC. It translates to CSARVSANYGYTF.

This clonotype came up a few times. The chain combines TRBV7-3 with TRBJ2-1, with TRBD2 matching over 11 bases. The V segment lost 5 bases and the J segment 1 base; nucleotides outside the gene matches: 4. This CDR3 contains 16 residues. Germline CDR1 and CDR2: SGHTA and FQGTGA. CDR3 sequence (DNA): TGTGCCAGCAGCGCGACTAGCGGGACTTCCTACAATGAGCAGTTCTTC. Protein sequence: CASSATSGTSYNEQFF.

J is TRBJ1-5 and V is TRBV12-3 or TRBV12-4; no clear D. The CDR3 is made up of 15 amino acids. V was pared by 2 bases and J by 6 bases, with 14 bases between. This CDR3 reads CASSLLSGTFQPQHF. The CDR3 nucleotides read TGTGCCAGCAGTTTATTGTCGGGCACCTTTCAGCCCCAGCATTTT.

This clonotype has a count of ten or more. The rearrangement uses TRBV27 and TRBJ1-1; D is undetermined. CDR1 MNHEY and CDR2 SMNVEV come from the germline V gene (reference sequence). V shed 4 bases and J shed 5 bases, with 14 bases lying between them. The CDR3 has 14 amino acids. CDR3 amino acids: CASSSPGVRTEAFF. The CDR3 coding sequence is TGTGCCAGCAGTTCTCCGGGTGTTAGGACTGAAGCTTTCTTT.

Remarks on this clonotype: The junction shows a germline mismatch at one end, possibly a read error. The chain recombines TRBV20-1 with TRBJ2-7; 9 positions agree with TRBD1. Per the germline V gene, CDR1 is DFQATT and CDR2 is SNEGSKA (reference sequence). There are 13 residues in the CDR3. CDR3 sequence: CSAPGQGFYKQYF. CDR3 sequence (DNA): TGCAGTGCTCCGGGACAGGGATTCTACAAGCAGTACTTC.

J is TRBJ2-3 and V is TRBV20-1; 7 bases agree with TRBD1. J was trimmed by 3 bases and V by 0 bases; bases with no gene match: 6. The germline CDR1 and CDR2 sequences are DFQATT and SNEGSKA (reference sequence). The CDR3 length is 15 residues. CDR3 sequence: CSARDGQAGTDTQYF. CDR3 bases: TGCAGTGCTAGAGATGGACAGGCCGGTACAGATACGCAGTATTTT.

This clonotype was observed many times. The chain links TRBV20-1 to TRBJ1-6; 8 bases are a match to TRBD1. CDR3 size: 15 residues. The J segment lost 9 bases and the V segment lost 1 base, leaving 8 bases of the junction unmatched. Germline V lookup: CDR1 DFQATT, CDR2 SNEGSKA (reference sequence). The CDR3 DNA is TGCAGTGCTAGAGCGGGACAGGCCCTAGGTTCACCCCTCCACTTT. This codes for CSARAGQALGSPLHF.

This clonotype showed up many times. This sequence joins TRBV29-1 and TRBJ2-5, with D perhaps TRBD1 (5 bases). CDR1 is SQVTM and CDR2 is ANQGSEA in the germline V gene. V lost 2 bases, J lost 1 base, and 17 bases lay in between. The CDR3 has 16 residues. CDR3 region: CSVEFMRTPFQETQYF. In nucleotides, the CDR3 is TGCAGCGTTGAATTTATGCGGACACCTTTCCAAGAGACCCAGTACTTC.

The V gene is TRBV9, the J gene TRBJ2-1; TRBD1 agrees at 7 bases. This CDR3 is 16 amino acids long. V was clipped by 0 bases and J by 6 bases; unmatched bases: 9. Germline CDR1 SGDLS, CDR2 YYNGEE. This CDR3 is CASSVVDRARGNEQFF. In DNA, the CDR3 is TGTGCCAGCAGCGTAGTCGACAGGGCAAGGGGCAATGAGCAGTTCTTC.

In its sample, this clonotype was seen a few times. This rearrangement joins TRBV4-3 to TRBJ2-1; no firm D call. There are 13 residues in the CDR3. The germline V and J ends were trimmed by 0 bases and 8 bases, with 8 bases remaining between them. From germline, CDR1 is LGHNA and CDR2 YSLEER. The CDR3 DNA sequence: TGCGCCAGCAGCCAAGAAAGGACCCATGAGCAGTTCTTC. Amino acid sequence: CASSQERTHEQFF.

This clonotype was seen repeatedly, ten times or more. Here the CDR3 reads CASSLPGLAAVNEQFF. The DNA for the CDR3 is TGTGCCAGCAGCTTACCGGGACTAGCGGCCGTCAATGAGCAGTTCTTC. The V gene is TRBV7-3, the J gene TRBJ2-1; 11 bases line up with TRBD2. Germline CDR1 is SGHTA and CDR2 is FQGTGA. This CDR3 is 16 amino acids long. Trimming took 2 bases from V and 6 from J; bases not matched to a gene: 6. The variable domain in full, with the rest retrieved from reference TRBV7-3 and TRBJ2-1, is GAGVSQTPSNKVTEKGKYVELRCDPISGHTALYWYRQSLGQGPEFLIYFQGTGAADDSGLPNDRFFAVRPEGSVSTLKIQRTERGDSAVYLCASSLPGLAAVNEQFFGPGTRLTVL.

This clonotype was detected only a few times. The CDR3 coding sequence is TGCGCCAGCAGCTTGTTTCCGGGAGGGAGCTCCTACGAGCAGTACTTC. Its translation: CASSLFPGGSSYEQYF. The chain combines TRBV5-1 with TRBJ2-7, with 8 bases that match TRBD2. V gave up 1 base and J gave up 0 bases; unmatched junction bases: 6. The CDR3 runs to 16 residues. Germline CDR1 SGHRS, CDR2 YFSETQ.